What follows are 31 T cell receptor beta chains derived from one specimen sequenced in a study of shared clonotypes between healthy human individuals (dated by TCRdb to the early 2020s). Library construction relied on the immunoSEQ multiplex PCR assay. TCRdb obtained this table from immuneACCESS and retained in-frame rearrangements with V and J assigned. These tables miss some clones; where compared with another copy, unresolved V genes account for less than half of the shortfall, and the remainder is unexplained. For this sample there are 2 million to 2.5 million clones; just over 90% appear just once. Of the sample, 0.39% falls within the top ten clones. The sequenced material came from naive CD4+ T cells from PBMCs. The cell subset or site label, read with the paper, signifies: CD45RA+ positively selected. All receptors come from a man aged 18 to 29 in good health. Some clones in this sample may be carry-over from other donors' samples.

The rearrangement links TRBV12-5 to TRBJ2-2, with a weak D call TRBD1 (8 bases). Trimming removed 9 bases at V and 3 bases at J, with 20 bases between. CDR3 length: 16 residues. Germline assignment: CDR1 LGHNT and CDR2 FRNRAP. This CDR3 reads CASSKGGTGDTGELFF. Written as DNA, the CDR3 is TGTGCTAGCAGTAAGGGAGGGACAGGTGACACCGGGGAGCTGTTTTTT.

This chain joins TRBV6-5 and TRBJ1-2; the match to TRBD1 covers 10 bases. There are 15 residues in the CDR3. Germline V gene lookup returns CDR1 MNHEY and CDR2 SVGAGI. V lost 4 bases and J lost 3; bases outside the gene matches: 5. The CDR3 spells CASSSRDRGYYGYTF. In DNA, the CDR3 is TGTGCCAGCAGTTCCAGGGACAGGGGCTACTATGGCTACACCTTC.

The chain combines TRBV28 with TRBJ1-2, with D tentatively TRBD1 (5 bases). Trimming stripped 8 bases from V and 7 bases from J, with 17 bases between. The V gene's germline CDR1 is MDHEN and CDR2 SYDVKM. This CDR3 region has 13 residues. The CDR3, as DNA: TGTGCCAGCGAGTTAAGTGGGGGGTCTGGCTACACCTTC. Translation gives CASELSGGSGYTF.

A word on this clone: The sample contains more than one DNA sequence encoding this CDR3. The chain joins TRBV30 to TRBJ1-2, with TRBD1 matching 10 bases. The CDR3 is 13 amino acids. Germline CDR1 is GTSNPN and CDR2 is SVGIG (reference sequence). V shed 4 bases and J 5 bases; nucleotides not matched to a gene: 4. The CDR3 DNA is TGTGCCTGGACCCGGGACAGGGGTTATGGCTACACCTTC. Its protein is CAWTRDRGYGYTF.

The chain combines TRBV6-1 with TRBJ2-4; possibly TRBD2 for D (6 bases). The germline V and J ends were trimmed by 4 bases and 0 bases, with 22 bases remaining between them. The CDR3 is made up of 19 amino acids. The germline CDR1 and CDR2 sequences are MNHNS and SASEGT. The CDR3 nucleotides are TGTGCCAGCAGTGTACTCCAAGGGGACTCGGCACTAGCCAAAAACATTCAGTACTTC. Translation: CASSVLQGDSALAKNIQYF.

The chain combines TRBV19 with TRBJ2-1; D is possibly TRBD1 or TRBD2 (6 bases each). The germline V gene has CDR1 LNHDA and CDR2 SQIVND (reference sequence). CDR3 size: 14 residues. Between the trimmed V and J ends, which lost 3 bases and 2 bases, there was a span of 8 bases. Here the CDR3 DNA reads TGTGCCAGTAGTATTCGGGGGCCCTACAATGAGCAGTTCTTC. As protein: CASSIRGPYNEQFF.

The CDR3 sequence: CASSLGTGTEAFF. The DNA for the CDR3 is TGTGCCAGCAGCTTGGGGACAGGCACTGAAGCTTTCTTT. The chain carries TRBV5-6 and TRBJ1-1; 7 bases are shared with TRBD1. V was clipped by 0 bases and J by 4 bases; unmatched bases: 0. The CDR3 has 13 amino acids. Germline V gives CDR1 SGHDT, CDR2 YYEEEE.

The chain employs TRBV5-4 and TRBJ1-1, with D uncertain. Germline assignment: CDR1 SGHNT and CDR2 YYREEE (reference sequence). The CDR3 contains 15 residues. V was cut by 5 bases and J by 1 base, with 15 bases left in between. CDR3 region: CASSMLLGRNTEAFF. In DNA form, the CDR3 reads TGTGCCAGCAGTATGCTCCTTGGGCGGAACACTGAAGCTTTCTTT.

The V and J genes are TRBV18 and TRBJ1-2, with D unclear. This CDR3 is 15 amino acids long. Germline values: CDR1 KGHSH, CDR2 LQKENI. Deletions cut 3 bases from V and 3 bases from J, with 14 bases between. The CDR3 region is CASSPRRVEDYGYTF. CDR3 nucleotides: TGTGCCAGCTCACCGCGACGGGTTGAAGACTATGGCTACACCTTC. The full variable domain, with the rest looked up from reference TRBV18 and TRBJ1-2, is NAGVMQNPRHLVRRRGQEARLRCSPMKGHSHVYWYRQLPEEGLKFMVYLQKENIIDESGMPKERFSAEFPKEGPSILRIQQVVRGDSAAYFCASSPRRVEDYGYTFGSGTRLTVV.

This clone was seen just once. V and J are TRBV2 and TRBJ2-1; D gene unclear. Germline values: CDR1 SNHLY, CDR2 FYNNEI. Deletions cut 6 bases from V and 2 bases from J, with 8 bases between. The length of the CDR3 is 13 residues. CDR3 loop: CASRGDTYNEQFF. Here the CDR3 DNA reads TGTGCCAGCAGGGGTGACACCTACAATGAGCAGTTCTTC.

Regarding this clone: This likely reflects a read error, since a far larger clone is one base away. Here the CDR3 DNA reads TGTGCCAGCAGCTGGACAGGGGTTCAGCCCCAGCATTTT. Its translation: CASSWTGVQPQHF. The chain employs TRBV7-8 and TRBJ1-5, with 9 bases that match TRBD1. This CDR3 spans 13 amino acids. V dropped 4 bases and J dropped 6; count of bases not matched to a gene: 1. Per germline, CDR1 SGHVS and CDR2 FQNEAQ.

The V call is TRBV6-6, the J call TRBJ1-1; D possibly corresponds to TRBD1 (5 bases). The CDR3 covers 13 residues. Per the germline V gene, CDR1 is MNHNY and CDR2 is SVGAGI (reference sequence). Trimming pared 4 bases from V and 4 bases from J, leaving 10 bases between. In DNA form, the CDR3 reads TGTGCCAGCAGTTCCCGTCAGGGCACTGAAGCTTTCTTT. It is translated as CASSSRQGTEAFF.

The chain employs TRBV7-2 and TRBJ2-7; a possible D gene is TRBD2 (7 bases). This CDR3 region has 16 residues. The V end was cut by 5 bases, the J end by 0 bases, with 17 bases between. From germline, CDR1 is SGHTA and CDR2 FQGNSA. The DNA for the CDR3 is TGTGCCAGCAGCCCGACCGGGGGCGGGAGCTCCTACGAGCAGTACTTC. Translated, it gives CASSPTGGGSSYEQYF. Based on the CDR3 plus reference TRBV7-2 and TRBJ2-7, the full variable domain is GAGVSQSPSNKVTEKGKDVELRCDPISGHTALYWYRQSLGQGLEFLIYFQGNSAPDKSGLPSDRFSAERTGGSVSTLTIQRTQQEDSAVYLCASSPTGGGSSYEQYFGPGTRLTVT.

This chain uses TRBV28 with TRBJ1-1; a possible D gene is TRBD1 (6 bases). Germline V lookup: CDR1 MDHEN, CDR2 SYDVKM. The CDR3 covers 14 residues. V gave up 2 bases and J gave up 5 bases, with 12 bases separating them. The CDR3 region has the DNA TGTGCCAGCAGTTTACGGGGGGCAAGAACTGAAGCTTTCTTT. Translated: CASSLRGARTEAFF.

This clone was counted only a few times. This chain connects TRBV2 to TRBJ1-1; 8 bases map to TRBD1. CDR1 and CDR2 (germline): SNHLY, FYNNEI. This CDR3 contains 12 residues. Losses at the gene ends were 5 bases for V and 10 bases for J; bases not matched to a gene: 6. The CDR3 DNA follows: TGTGCCAGCAGTTTTGGACAGGGAAGAGCTTTCTTT. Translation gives CASSFGQGRAFF.

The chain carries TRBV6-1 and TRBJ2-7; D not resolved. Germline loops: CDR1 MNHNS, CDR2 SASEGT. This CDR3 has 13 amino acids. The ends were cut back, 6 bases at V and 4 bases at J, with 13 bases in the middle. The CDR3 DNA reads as TGTGCCAGCAGCTACATACTAACTTACGAGCAGTACTTC. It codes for CASSYILTYEQYF.

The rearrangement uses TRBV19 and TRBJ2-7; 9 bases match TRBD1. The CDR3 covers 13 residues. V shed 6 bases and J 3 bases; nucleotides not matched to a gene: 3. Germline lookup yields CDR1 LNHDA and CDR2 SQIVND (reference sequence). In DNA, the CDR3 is TGTGCCAGTAGGAAGGGACAGGGCTACGAGCAGTACTTC. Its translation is CASRKGQGYEQYF. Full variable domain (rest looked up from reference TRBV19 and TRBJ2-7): DGGITQSPKYLFRKEGQNVTLSCEQNLNHDAMYWYRQDPGQGLRLIYYSQIVNDFQKGDIAEGYSVSREKKESFPLTVTSAQKNPTAFYLCASRKGQGYEQYFGPGTRLTVT.

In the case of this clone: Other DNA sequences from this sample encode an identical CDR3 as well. CDR3 sequence (DNA): TGTGCCAGCAGTGGGGGTCTAGCGGGGACCTACGAGCAGTACTTC. Its protein is CASSGGLAGTYEQYF. The chain uses TRBV6-1 and TRBJ2-7; 9 nucleotides align to TRBD2. The V segment lost 4 bases and the J segment 2 bases; nucleotides outside the gene matches: 6. There are 15 residues in the CDR3. Germline V gives CDR1 MNHNS, CDR2 SASEGT.

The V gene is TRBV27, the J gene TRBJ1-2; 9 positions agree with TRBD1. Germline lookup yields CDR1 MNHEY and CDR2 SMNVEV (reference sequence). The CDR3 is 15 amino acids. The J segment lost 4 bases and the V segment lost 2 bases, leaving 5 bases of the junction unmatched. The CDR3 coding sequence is TGTGCCAGCAGTTTAATAGGACAGGGGAGCTATGGCTACACCTTC. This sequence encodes CASSLIGQGSYGYTF.

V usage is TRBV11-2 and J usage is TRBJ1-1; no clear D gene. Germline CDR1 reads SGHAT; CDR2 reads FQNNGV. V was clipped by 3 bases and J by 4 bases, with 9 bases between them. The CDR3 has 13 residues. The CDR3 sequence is CASSFGRGTEAFF. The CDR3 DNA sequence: TGTGCCAGCAGCTTTGGACGGGGCACTGAAGCTTTCTTT.

CDR3 sequence reads: CASSPPGLYPGGYTF. The CDR3 nucleotides are TGTGCCAGCAGCCCCCCGGGACTATACCCGGGGGGCTACACCTTC. The chain links TRBV7-8 to TRBJ1-2, with D perhaps TRBD1 (5 bases). Trimming removed 5 bases at V and 8 bases at J, with 21 bases between. The germline V gene encodes CDR1 SGHVS and CDR2 FQNEAQ. The CDR3 covers 15 residues.

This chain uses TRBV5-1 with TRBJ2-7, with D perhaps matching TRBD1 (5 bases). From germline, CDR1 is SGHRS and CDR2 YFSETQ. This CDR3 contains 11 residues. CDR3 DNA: TGCGCAAGGTGGGGCACCTACGAGCAGTACTTC. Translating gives CARWGTYEQYF.

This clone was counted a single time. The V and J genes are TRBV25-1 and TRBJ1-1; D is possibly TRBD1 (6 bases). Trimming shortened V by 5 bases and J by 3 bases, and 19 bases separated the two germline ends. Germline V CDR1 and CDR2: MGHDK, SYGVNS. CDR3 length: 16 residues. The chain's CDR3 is CASSNTRDTEDTEAFF. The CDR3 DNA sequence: TGTGCCAGCAGTAATACCCGGGACACCGAGGACACTGAAGCTTTCTTT.

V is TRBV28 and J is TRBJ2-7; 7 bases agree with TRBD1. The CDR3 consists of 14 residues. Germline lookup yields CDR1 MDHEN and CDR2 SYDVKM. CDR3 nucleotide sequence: TGTACCACCCTTTGGGCAGGGGGTGGGTACGAGCAGTACTTC. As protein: CTTLWAGGGYEQYF.

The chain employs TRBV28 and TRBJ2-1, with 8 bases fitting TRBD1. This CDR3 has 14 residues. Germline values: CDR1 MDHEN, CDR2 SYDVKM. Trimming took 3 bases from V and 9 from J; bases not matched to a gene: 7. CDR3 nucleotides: TGTGCCAGCAGTTTGGACAGGGATTTCGGTGAGCAGTTCTTC. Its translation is CASSLDRDFGEQFF. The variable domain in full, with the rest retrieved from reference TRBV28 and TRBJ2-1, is DVKVTQSSRYLVKRTGEKVFLECVQDMDHENMFWYRQDPGLGLRLIYFSYDVKMKEKGDIPEGYSVSREKKERFSLILESASTNQTSMYLCASSLDRDFGEQFFGPGTRLTVL.

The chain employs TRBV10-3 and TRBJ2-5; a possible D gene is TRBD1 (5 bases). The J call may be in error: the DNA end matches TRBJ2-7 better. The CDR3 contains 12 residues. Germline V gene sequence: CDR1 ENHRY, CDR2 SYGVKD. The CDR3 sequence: CAIATVSPEQYF. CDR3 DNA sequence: TGTGCCATCGCGACAGTTTCCCCCGAGCAGTACTTC.

This CDR3 reads CASSFGQGGSSYGYTF. Here the CDR3 DNA reads TGTGCCAGCAGTTTTGGACAGGGGGGTTCTTCTTATGGCTACACCTTC. The V call is TRBV6-5, the J call TRBJ1-2; 10 bases map to TRBD1. Germline CDR1 is MNHEY and CDR2 is SVGAGI. This CDR3 is 16 amino acids long. V shed 4 bases and J 5 bases; nucleotides not matched to a gene: 10.

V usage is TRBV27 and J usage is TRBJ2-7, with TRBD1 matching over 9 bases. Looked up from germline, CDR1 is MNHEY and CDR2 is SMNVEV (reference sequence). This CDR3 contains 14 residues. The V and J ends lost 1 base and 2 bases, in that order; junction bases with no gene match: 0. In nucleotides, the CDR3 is TGTGCCAGCAGTTTATGGGACAGGGCCTACGAGCAGTACTTC. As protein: CASSLWDRAYEQYF.

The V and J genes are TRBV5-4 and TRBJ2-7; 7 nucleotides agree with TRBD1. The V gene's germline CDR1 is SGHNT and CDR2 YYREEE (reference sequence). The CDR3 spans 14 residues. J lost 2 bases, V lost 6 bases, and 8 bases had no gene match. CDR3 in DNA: TGTGCCAGCAATCCCCAGGGGGTACCCTACGAGCAGTACTTC. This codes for CASNPQGVPYEQYF.

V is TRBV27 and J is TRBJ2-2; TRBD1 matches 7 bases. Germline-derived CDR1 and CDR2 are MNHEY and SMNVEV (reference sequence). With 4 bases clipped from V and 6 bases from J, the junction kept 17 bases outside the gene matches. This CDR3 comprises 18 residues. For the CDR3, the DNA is TGTGCCAGCAGTTCATGGACAAAACGGGACAGAGGGGCCGGGGAGCTGTTTTTT. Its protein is CASSSWTKRDRGAGELFF.

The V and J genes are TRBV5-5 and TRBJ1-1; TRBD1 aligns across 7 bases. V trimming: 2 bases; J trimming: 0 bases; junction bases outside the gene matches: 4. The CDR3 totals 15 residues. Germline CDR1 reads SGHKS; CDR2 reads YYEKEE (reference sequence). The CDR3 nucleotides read TGTGCCAGCAGCTTCCCAGGGGGGATGAACACTGAAGCTTTCTTT. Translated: CASSFPGGMNTEAFF.